The sample holds one count of the clone carrying this TCR beta chain. The PCR had 60 Vbeta and 13 Jbeta primers. Measured with immunoSEQ multiplex PCR; TCRdb has only the in-frame clones, and not every one. The sample has approximately 100,000 clones, roughly 69% seen once. The sample is drawn from a study of cytomegalovirus exposure and HLA in healthy donors. The CDR3 is 15 residues long. The V gene's germline CDR1 is LNHDA and CDR2 SQIVND (reference sequence). The V gene lost 3 bases and the J gene lost 5 bases, with 14 bases spanning the gap. The TCR sequence derives from a man aged 25-40 years in good health and CMV-seropositive. The V call is TRBV19, the J call TRBJ2-1, with a possible D match to TRBD2 (7 bases). The sample taken for sequencing was PBMCs. The CDR3 nucleotides read TGTGCCAGTAGTATTGCCGGGGGGCTAAACAATGAGCAGTTCTTC. It specifies CASSIAGGLNNEQFF.